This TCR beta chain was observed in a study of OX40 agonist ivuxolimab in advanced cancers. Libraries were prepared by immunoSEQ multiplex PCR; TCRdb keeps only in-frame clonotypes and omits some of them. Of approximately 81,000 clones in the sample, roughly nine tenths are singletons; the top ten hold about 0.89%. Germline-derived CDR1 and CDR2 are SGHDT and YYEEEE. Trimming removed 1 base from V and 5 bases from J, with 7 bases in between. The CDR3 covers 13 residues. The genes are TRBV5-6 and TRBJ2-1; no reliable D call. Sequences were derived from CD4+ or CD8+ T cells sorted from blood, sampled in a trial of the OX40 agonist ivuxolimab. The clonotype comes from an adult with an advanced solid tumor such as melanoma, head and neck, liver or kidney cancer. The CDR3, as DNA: TGTGCCAGCAGCTTGCAGCAGAACAATGAGCAGTTCTTC. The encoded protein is CASSLQQNNEQFF.